This T cell receptor (beta chain) was sequenced during a study of Ad26.COV2.S vaccination and SARS-CoV-2 variants. Study at large: Participant was drawn from the COV1001 Ad26.COV2.S trial arm. Once, or twice with 56 days between doses, Ad26.COV2.S was given intramuscularly. Whole-study findings and limits: Responses of spike-specific T cells (both CD8+ and CD4+) reportedly showed substantial breadth after vaccination.

The CDR3 has 14 amino acids. CDR1 is WNHNN, CDR2 SYGVQD, per germline (reference sequence). The V gene end was trimmed by 5 bases and the J gene end by 8 bases; junction bases not matched to a gene: 5. Noted treatment: some 20 received Ad26.COV2.S at low or high dose, single or two shots; roughly five received placebo; per-sample allocation not given. Each sample was drawn 63 days after the first injection (of vaccine or placebo). Using immunoSEQ multiplex PCR, the repertoire was profiled, and TCRdb retains in-frame clones only, with some absent. The sample has roughly 700,000 clones, around 92% seen once. Comments on this clone: The antigen remains undetermined.

The chain joins TRBV10-1 to TRBJ2-1, with 11 bases lining up with TRBD2. The material was peripheral blood, obtained in a trial of Ad26.COV2.S vaccine versus placebo. The clonotype originates from a person between 18 and 65 years old who received the Ad26.COV2.S COVID-19 vaccine or a placebo. The CDR3 DNA reads TGCGCCAGCAGTTCTAGCGGGAGGATAGATGAGCAGTTCTTC. It codes for CASSSSGRIDEQFF.